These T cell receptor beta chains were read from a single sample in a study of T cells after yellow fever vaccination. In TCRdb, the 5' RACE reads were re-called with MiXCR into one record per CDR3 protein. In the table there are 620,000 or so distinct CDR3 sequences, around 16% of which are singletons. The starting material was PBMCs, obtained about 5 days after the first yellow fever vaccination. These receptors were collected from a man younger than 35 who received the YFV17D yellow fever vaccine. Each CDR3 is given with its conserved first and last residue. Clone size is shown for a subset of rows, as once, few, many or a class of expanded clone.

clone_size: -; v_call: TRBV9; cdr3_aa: CASSVVDGGPGELFF
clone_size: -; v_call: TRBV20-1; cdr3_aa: CSARALTSGDTDTQYF
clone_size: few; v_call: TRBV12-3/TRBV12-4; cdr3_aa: CASSSDRARSPLHF
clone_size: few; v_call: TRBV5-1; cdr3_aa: CASSLNLAGGDEQFF
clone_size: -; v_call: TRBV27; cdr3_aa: CASSGRGGHYGYTF
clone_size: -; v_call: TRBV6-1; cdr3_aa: CASSQPGRDSGANVLTF
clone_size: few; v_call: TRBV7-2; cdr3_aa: CASSLALRGWVDTQYF
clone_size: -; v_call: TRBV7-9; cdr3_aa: CASSLAGQGSYTF
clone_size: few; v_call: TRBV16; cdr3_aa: CASSQSRGGMGAFF
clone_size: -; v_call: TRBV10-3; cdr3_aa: CASMPRSRETQYF
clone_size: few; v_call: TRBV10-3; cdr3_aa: CATLTSAVGNEQFF
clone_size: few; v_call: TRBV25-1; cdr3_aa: CASSEFGVGLPTGANVLTF
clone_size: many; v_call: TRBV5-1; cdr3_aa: CASRETTGGNTEAFF
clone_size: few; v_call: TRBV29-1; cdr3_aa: CSVVGRLAKNIQYF
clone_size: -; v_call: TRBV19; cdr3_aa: CASSITGAEDTQYF
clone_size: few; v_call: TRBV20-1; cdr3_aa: CSAPQGPDYGYTF
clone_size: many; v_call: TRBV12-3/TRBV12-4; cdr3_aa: CASSFEGGGYTF
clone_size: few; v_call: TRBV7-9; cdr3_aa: CASSQLGGQETQYF
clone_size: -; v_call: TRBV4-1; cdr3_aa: CASSISLGVSTDTQYF
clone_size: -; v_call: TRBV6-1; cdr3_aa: CATRQGASPHTDTQYF
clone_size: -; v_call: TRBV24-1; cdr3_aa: CATSEGGLGESEQFF
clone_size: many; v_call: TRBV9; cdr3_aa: CASSPIGAGGTYTQYF
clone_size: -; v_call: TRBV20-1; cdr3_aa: CSVAGGWIGTGELFF
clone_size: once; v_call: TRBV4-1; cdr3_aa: CASSSSRDRGPIF
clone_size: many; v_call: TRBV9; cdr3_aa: CASSVDENPNTDTQYF
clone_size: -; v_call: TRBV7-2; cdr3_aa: CASSLGGGGYGYTF
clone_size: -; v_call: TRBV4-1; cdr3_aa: CASSRLGPETQYF
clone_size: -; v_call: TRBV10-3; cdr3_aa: CAISESSWSGQPQHF
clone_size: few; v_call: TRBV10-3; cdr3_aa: CAISAGNQPQHF
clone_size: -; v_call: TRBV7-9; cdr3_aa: CASSLVAGRKNIQYF
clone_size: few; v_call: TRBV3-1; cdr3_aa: CASSHVPMSAPLHF
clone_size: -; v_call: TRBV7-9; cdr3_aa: CASRQDRGPGETQYF
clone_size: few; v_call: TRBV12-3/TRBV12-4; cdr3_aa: CASSPRGGRSPKETQYF
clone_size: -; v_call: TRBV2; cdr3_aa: CASSAPQGIETQYF
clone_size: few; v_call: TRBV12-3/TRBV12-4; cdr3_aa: CASSLNDEQFF
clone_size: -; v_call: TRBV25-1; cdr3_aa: CASSEWLRYEQYF
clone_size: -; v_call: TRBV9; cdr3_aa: CASSRGGGRDTEAFF
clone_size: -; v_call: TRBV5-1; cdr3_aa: CASSAPRADEQFF
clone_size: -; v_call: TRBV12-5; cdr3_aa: CASGPTNGGAAGELFF
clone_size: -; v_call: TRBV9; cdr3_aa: CASSLTGGATGTEAFF
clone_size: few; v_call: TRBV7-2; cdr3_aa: CASSEGPTLNYGYTF
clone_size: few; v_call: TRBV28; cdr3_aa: CASSLWGGRAEAFF
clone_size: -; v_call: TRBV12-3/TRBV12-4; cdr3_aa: CASSFGGRFFF
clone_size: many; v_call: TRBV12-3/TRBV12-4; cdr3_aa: CASSSDAWVYTF
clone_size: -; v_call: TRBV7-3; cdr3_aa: CASSSGTSTEAFF
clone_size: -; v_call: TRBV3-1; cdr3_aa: CASAASGTSNQPQHF
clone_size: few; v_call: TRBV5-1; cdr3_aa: CASRPPGQGRYEQYF
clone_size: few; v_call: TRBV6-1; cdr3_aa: CASRGLTAGGEETQYF
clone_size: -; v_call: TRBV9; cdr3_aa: CASSVSSGDTQYF
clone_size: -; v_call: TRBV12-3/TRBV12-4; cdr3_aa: CASSIWRGRTDTQYF
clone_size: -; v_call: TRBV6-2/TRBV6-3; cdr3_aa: CASSYSPYTEAFF
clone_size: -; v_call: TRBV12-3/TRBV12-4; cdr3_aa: CASNSGTGGYEQYF
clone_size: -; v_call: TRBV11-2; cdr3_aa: CASSLEVRFTGELFF
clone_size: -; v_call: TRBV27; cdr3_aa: CASGLRGYQETQYF
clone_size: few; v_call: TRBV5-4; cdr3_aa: CASSLGGQGAVEQYF
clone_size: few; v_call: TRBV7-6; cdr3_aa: CASSLVLAGGLDTQYF
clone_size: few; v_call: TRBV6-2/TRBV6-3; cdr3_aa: CASSTRGPEYNEQFF